The 25 T cell receptor beta chains below come from one sample, sequenced in a study of blood T cells in healthy people across ages (dated by TCRdb to 2015 to 2017). The library was built by means of 5' RACE. Instrument on record: Illumina HiSeq 2500. A second PCR of about 7 to 12 cycles was performed with a sample-barcoded 5' primer and a J-beta primer mix. TCRdb reran the public reads through fastp at Q25 and MiXCR, keeping productive beta chains. When rows share a CDR3 protein, they turn into one entry using the most common DNA and genes. The sample includes approximately 900,000 distinct CDR3 sequences, with roughly 50% observed a single time. Of the sample, roughly an eighth falls within the top ten clones. Sequences were obtained from blood. The receptors were sampled from a man under 40 in good health.

The rearrangement links TRBV7-3 to TRBJ2-3, with D possibly being TRBD1 (5 bases). Trimming shortened V by 2 bases and J by 4 bases, and 16 bases separated the two germline ends. This CDR3 is 16 amino acids long. CDR1 is SGHTA, CDR2 FQGTGA, per germline. In nucleotides, the CDR3 is TGTGCCAGCAGCTTAGCCCCCGCGCAGGGCGCAGATACGCAGTATTTT. Translating it yields CASSLAPAQGADTQYF.

In DNA form, the CDR3 reads TGTGCCAGCAGCCAGACTAGCGGGGGGGCTAGCATTCAGTACTTC. Translation: CASSQTSGGASIQYF. The chain couples TRBV4-2 to TRBJ2-4; 14 bases align to TRBD2. Germline V gene data show CDR1 as LGHNA and CDR2 as YNFKEQ. With V trimmed by 3 bases and J by 9 bases, 4 bases remained unmatched. The CDR3 is 15 residues long.

This clonotype was recorded a few times. CDR3 bases: TGTGCCAGCAGTTTAATTCCGGCAGTACCTACCTACGAGCAGTACTTC. It yields the protein CASSLIPAVPTYEQYF. This chain connects TRBV27 to TRBJ2-7; D is undetermined. The CDR3 consists of 16 residues. The V gene's germline CDR1 is MNHEY and CDR2 SMNVEV (reference sequence). Trimming removed 2 bases at V and 2 bases at J, with 16 bases between.

The chain has TRBV29-1 and TRBJ2-1; D tentatively reads TRBD1 or TRBD2 (5 bases each). The germline CDR1 and CDR2 sequences are SQVTM and ANQGSEA. Deletions cut 7 bases from V and 5 bases from J, with 15 bases between. The CDR3 extends over 13 amino acids. CDR3 sequence reads: CSAMPGTDNEQFF. CDR3 bases: TGCAGCGCTATGCCGGGGACCGACAATGAGCAGTTCTTC.

J is TRBJ2-5 and V is TRBV4-1; TRBD1 agrees at 7 bases. Germline CDR1 is MGHRA and CDR2 is YSYEKL. Unmatched junction bases numbered 14, after V lost 2 bases and J lost 11 bases. The CDR3 spans 15 residues. This CDR3 is CASSQPDRDDNEQYF. The CDR3 DNA reads as TGCGCCAGCAGCCAACCAGACAGGGACGACAATGAGCAGTACTTC.

With respect to this clonotype: A clone one base away is much larger, so this may be a read error. The chain links TRBV14 to TRBJ2-1; 10 bases match TRBD2. CDR1 is SGHDN and CDR2 is FVKESK in the germline V gene. Trimming removed 7 bases from V and 6 bases from J; junction bases left unmatched: 6. The CDR3 sequence is 14 residues long. CDR3 region: CASNRLAGFNEQFF. The CDR3 bases are TGTGCCAGCAACCGACTAGCGGGCTTCAATGAGCAGTTCTTC.

With respect to this clonotype: At one end the junction does not follow the germline gene, possibly because of a read error. The rearrangement joins TRBV16 to TRBJ2-5; D tentatively reads TRBD1 or TRBD2 (5 bases each). CDR3 length: 14 amino acids. Looked up from germline, CDR1 is KGHSY and CDR2 is FQNENV. In DNA, the CDR3 is TGTGCCGGCAGCACAGGAATGGGCGACTATGAGCAGTACTTC. Protein sequence: CAGSTGMGDYEQYF.

This chain connects TRBV20-1 to TRBJ1-2; D unclear. The CDR3 spans 19 residues. The ends were cut back, 2 bases at V and 6 bases at J, with 31 bases in the middle. Germline loops: CDR1 DFQATT, CDR2 SNEGSKA (reference sequence). The CDR3 nucleotides read TGCAGTGCTAGATTACTACCCGACCGAAACAATCTCTATTTTAATGGCTACACCTTC. This gives the protein CSARLLPDRNNLYFNGYTF.

The V and J genes are TRBV2 and TRBJ2-6, with a possible D match to TRBD1 (6 bases). Germline V CDR1 and CDR2: SNHLY, FYNNEI. With 6 bases removed from V and 0 bases from J, the gap between germline ends came to 9 bases. The CDR3 has 15 residues. The CDR3 nucleotides read TGTGCCAGCAGGGACAGTAACTCTGGGGCCAACGTCCTGACTTTC. Its translation: CASRDSNSGANVLTF. The variable domain in full, completed from reference TRBV2 and TRBJ2-6, reads EPEVTQTPSHQVTQMGQEVILRCVPISNHLYFYWYRQILGQKVEFLVSFYNNEISEKSEIFDDQFSVERPDGSNFTLKIRSTKLEDSAMYFCASRDSNSGANVLTFGAGSRLTVL.

V is TRBV19 and J is TRBJ1-2; 9 nucleotides agree with TRBD1. The CDR3 contains 14 residues. CDR1 is LNHDA, CDR2 SQIVND, per germline (reference sequence). V gave up 8 bases and J gave up 5 bases; unmatched junction bases: 9. CDR3 loop: CASAWTGDGYGYTF. As DNA, the CDR3 is TGTGCCAGTGCTTGGACAGGGGACGGGTATGGCTACACCTTC.

This clonotype was seen more than once but under ten times. The chain carries TRBV6-1 and TRBJ2-1, with D perhaps assigned TRBD1 or TRBD2 (6 bases each). Germline lookup yields CDR1 MNHNS and CDR2 SASEGT. The CDR3 contains 17 residues. Trimming took off 10 bases at V and 3 bases at J, with 25 bases between the two ends. CDR3 region: CATALPRFGGYYNEQFF. DNA of the CDR3: TGTGCCACGGCCTTACCCCGATTCGGGGGCTACTACAATGAGCAGTTCTTC.

About this clonotype: One end of the junction fails to match germline, which may point to a read error. The chain recombines TRBV13 with TRBJ2-5; possible D gene TRBD1, 5 bases. The CDR3 runs 14 residues. Looked up from germline, CDR1 is PRHDT and CDR2 is FYEKMQ (reference sequence). The CDR3 loop is CTSRTHRQPSEQYF. The CDR3, as DNA: TGTACCAGCAGAACCCATCGACAGCCCAGTGAGCAGTACTTC.

This chain links TRBV28 with TRBJ2-5; D gene unclear. The V gene's germline CDR1 is MDHEN and CDR2 SYDVKM. This CDR3 region has 17 residues. V lost 7 bases to trimming and J lost 1 base, with 22 bases between them. The CDR3 DNA follows: TGTGCCAGCACCCCTCCCCGGGCTTCCAGGATCCAAGAGACCCAGTACTTC. Translation: CASTPPRASRIQETQYF.

The chain is built from TRBV10-3 and TRBJ2-1; 10 bases line up with TRBD2. The CDR3 length is 15 residues. Looked up from germline, CDR1 is ENHRY and CDR2 is SYGVKD. V dropped 6 bases and J dropped 9; count of bases not matched to a gene: 11. The CDR3 coding sequence is TGTGCCATCAGAGAGACTAGCGGGCCTCCCAGTGAGCAGTTCTTC. It codes for CAIRETSGPPSEQFF.

This clonotype was seen only a few times. The CDR3 DNA sequence: TGTGCCAGCAGCCTCAGAACGAGCGGCCCCTACGAGCAGTACTTC. Translating gives CASSLRTSGPYEQYF. The chain employs TRBV3-1 and TRBJ2-7; maybe TRBD2 (5 bases). Trimming removed 4 bases from V and 2 bases from J, with 15 bases in between. Per germline, CDR1 LGHDT and CDR2 YNNKEL (reference sequence). This CDR3 is 15 amino acids long.

The V and J genes are TRBV20-1 and TRBJ2-5; no definite D call. The V and J ends lost 8 bases and 4 bases respectively, with 8 bases between them. Per the germline V gene, CDR1 is DFQATT and CDR2 is SNEGSKA (reference sequence). This CDR3 is built from 10 residues. CDR3 in DNA: TGCAGTCCCATGGGAGAGACCCAGTACTTC. It codes for CSPMGETQYF.

At least ten counts were recorded for this clonotype. The chain carries TRBV10-3 and TRBJ2-7; D call uncertain. Germline-derived CDR1 and CDR2 are ENHRY and SYGVKD. CDR3 length equals 14 residues. The V end lost 2 bases, the J end lost 3 bases, and 11 bases lay between the germline ends. CDR3 sequence reads: CAISERLVDYEQYF. As DNA, the CDR3 is TGTGCCATCAGTGAGAGACTGGTTGACTACGAGCAGTACTTC.

This clonotype was picked up many times. Sequence at one end of the junction differs from germline and may be a read error. The CDR3 nucleotides are TGTGCCAGCAGTCGACAGGGGGATCAGCCCCAGCATTTT. Translating gives CASSRQGDQPQHF. V gene TRBV4-3 combines with J gene TRBJ1-5, with 9 positions matching TRBD1. Germline assignment: CDR1 LGHNA and CDR2 YSLEER. The length of the CDR3 is 13 residues.

The chain employs TRBV7-8 and TRBJ2-1; unclear D gene. V dropped 8 bases and J dropped 4 bases, with 6 bases sitting between them. The CDR3 runs 11 residues. The germline gives CDR1 SGHVS, CDR2 FQNEAQ. The CDR3 here is CASGPYNEQFF. For the CDR3, the DNA is TGTGCCAGCGGACCATACAATGAGCAGTTCTTC.

CDR3 sequence (DNA): TGTGCCAGCAGCGCATCGACAGGGGATACGGGAGAGCCCCAGCATTTT. This codes for CASSASTGDTGEPQHF. The rearrangement joins TRBV9 to TRBJ1-5; 8 bases align to TRBD1. Germline CDR1 reads SGDLS; CDR2 reads YYNGEE. The CDR3 consists of 16 residues. The trim removed 3 bases at V and 8 bases at J, leaving 13 bases unmatched.

The DNA of the CDR3 is TGCAGTGCTAGAGAGTTCCCTGGTTTTGGGAACACTGAAGCTTTCTTT. As protein: CSAREFPGFGNTEAFF. V usage is TRBV20-1 and J usage is TRBJ1-1; D call uncertain. The V and J ends lost 0 bases and 1 base respectively, with 15 bases between them. This CDR3 region has 16 residues. Per the germline V gene, CDR1 is DFQATT and CDR2 is SNEGSKA (reference sequence).

In its sample, this clonotype was seen once. This chain connects TRBV19 to TRBJ2-2, with 7 bases identical to TRBD1. Germline assignment: CDR1 LNHDA and CDR2 SQIVND (reference sequence). V lost 4 bases to trimming and J lost 1 base; unmatched junction nucleotides: 3. The CDR3 has 15 amino acids. DNA of the CDR3: TGTGCCAGTAGTACCGGACAGGTGAACACCGGGGAGCTGTTTTTT. This encodes CASSTGQVNTGELFF.

The chain is built from TRBV29-1 and TRBJ2-7, with 9 bases identical to TRBD1. V gave up 6 bases and J gave up 1 base; unmatched junction bases: 4. The CDR3 extends over 13 amino acids. CDR1 and CDR2 from the germline V gene are SQVTM and ANQGSEA. The CDR3 DNA sequence: TGCAGCGTCCGGACAGGGGAATCCTACGAGCAGTACTTC. It encodes CSVRTGESYEQYF.

The rearrangement links TRBV28 to TRBJ2-1, with D possibly being TRBD1 or TRBD2 (5 bases each). V was pared by 5 bases and J by 0 bases, with 14 bases between. This CDR3 is 16 amino acids long. The germline V gene encodes CDR1 MDHEN and CDR2 SYDVKM. CDR3 nucleotides: TGTGCCAGCAGTCCATCGGGGCGATACTCCTACAATGAGCAGTTCTTC. Its translation is CASSPSGRYSYNEQFF.

The chain combines TRBV20-1 with TRBJ1-1, with D tentatively TRBD1 (6 bases). Germline CDR1 is DFQATT and CDR2 is SNEGSKA (reference sequence). CDR3 length: 15 amino acids. Between the trimmed V and J ends, which lost 0 bases and 3 bases, there was a span of 14 bases. This CDR3 is CSARECRGFDTEAFF. DNA of the CDR3: TGCAGTGCTAGAGAATGCAGGGGATTTGACACTGAAGCTTTCTTT.